The entry that follows covers one TCR beta chain sequence. Its specific antigen is unknown. Base-call qualities are not available, and no considerably larger clone is one nucleotide away. The data are from a study of shared clonotypes between healthy human individuals (dated by TCRdb to the early 2020s). Study-level background: A few men and two women, aged 18 to 49 years, made up the cohort. To increase sequencing depth and limit assay-specific biases, TCR repertoire library preparation and sequencing were carried out by different laboratories using diverse techniques. The study deeply sequenced blood TCR repertoires of several healthy adults to estimate repertoire size and the extent of clonotype sharing between individuals. Each donor's leukapheresis produced roughly between roughly 0.9 and 8.9 billion PBMCs.

TCR CDR3 regions were amplified from genomic DNA by multiplex PCR using the deep immunoSEQ assay. Extracted genomic DNA from each cell subset was distributed evenly across all wells of several immunoSEQ 96-well plates, and each plate was treated as a replicate. Each replicate PCR for unsorted PBMC received 250 to 300 ng genomic DNA, equal to 25,000 to 30,000 T cell genomes. Ten immunoSEQ deep assay plates were used to sequence the unsorted PBMC genomic DNA. The purified libraries were quantified using a Qubit 3.0 fluorometer, sized with a Bioanalyzer 2100, and then quantified again using the KAPA Library Quantification kit. A separate single-read 150-cycle Illumina NextSeq 550 flow cell was used to sequence each immunoSEQ 96-well plate. The source study handled its data this way. The immunoSEQ output contained only junctional sequences without quality scores, so filtering could not match that applied to full-length reads. Sequences were annotated with PyIR, a Python wrapper for IgBLAST v1.9, and V/J genes and CDR3 were assigned using IMGT germline references. Reads were removed for weak V/J assignments (E-value above 1e-6), missing CDR3, stop codons, out-of-frame junctions, or ambiguous translated residues. V3J clonotypes were defined as sequences sharing the same inferred V gene, J gene, and CDR3 amino acid sequence. To compute the percentage overlap between repertoires, the number of shared unique clonotypes was divided by the size of the smaller repertoire. RTK rarefaction, the Chao1 estimator, and Recon v2.1 estimates of unobserved clonotypes were used to assess repertoire richness. TCRdb re-hosts the immuneACCESS table, in-frame sequences only. Its copies lack some clones; in the studies checked, an unresolved V gene accounts for under half of them, and the cause for the rest is not known. That table gives V, J and clone size, and the DNA gave D and trimming. The sample table shows some 510,000 clones, and around 79% are seen once. 10% to 15% of the sample is taken by the ten largest.

General study outcomes and caveats: The genetic and exposure-history diversity represented was limited by the small number of donors. Sampling was restricted to blood, and TCR repertoires in tissues likely differ from the TCR repertoires found in blood. Pairwise subsampling led to the expectation that sequencing depth would affect the degree of clonotype sharing among donors.

The CDR3 measures 16 amino acids from cysteine to phenylalanine. The retained sequence is limited to the CDR3, 48 bases, with the frame set at the first base. Germline trimming amounts to 0 bases on V and 0 bases on J, with 2 as the count of junction bases outside the gene matches. Based on the germline V gene, the CDR1 and CDR2 sequences are MGHRA and YSYEKL. The donors were healthy, HIV-negative adults with no recently reported acute infections or vaccinations. Only Caucasian adults living in Nashville, Tennessee, USA were represented among the donors. For unsorted samples, about 90 million PBMCs were counted, and genomic DNA was extracted using the QIAamp DNA Blood Mini kit. After blood collection by leukapheresis, PBMCs were isolated using Ficoll-Histopaque density gradient centrifugation and then cryopreserved in the vapor phase of liquid nitrogen.

The receptor's source is a woman aged 40-49 years in good health. Some clones in this sample may be carry-over from other donors' samples. Specimen: PBMCs. The chain links TRBV4-1 with TRBJ2-7; 10 bases in between match TRBD2. DNA sequence: TGCGCCAGCAGCCAAGAGGGACTAGCGAGCTCCTACGAGCAGTACTTC. This yields the protein CASSQEGLASSYEQYF.